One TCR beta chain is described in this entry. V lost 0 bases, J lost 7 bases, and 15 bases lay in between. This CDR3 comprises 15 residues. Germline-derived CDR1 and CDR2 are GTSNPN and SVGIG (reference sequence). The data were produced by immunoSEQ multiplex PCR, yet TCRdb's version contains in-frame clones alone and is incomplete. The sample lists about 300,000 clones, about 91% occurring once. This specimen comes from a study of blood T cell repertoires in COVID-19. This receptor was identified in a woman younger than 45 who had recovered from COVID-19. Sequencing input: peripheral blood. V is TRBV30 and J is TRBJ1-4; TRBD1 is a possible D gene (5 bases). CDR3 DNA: TGTGCCTGGAGTGTACGGGGGACGGGAACTGAAAAACTGTTTTTT. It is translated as CAWSVRGTGTEKLFF.